Reported below is one TCR beta chain. The CDR3 consists of 15 residues. The V segment lost 9 bases and the J segment 1 base; nucleotides outside the gene matches: 8. The germline V gene encodes CDR1 LNHDA and CDR2 SQIVND (reference sequence). The data were taken from a study of control samples from healthy donors and cancer patients. Some clones are missing from TCRdb's copy, which holds only in-frame ones; the method was immunoSEQ multiplex PCR. The data hold fewer than 20,000 clones, with roughly 80% observed a single time. This sequence originates from an elderly man with head and neck cancer. The sequencing input was PBMCs. The chain links TRBV19 to TRBJ1-4, with TRBD1 matching 7 bases. The CDR3 reads CASTRQGGTNEKLFF. As DNA, the CDR3 is TGTGCCAGCACGCGACAGGGTGGAACTAATGAAAAACTGTTTTTT.